This T cell receptor beta chain was recovered during a study of neurological immune-mediated disorders. A single record per CDR3 protein comes from TCRdb applying MiXCR to the 5' RACE reads. The table includes about 90,000 distinct CDR3 sequences, 13% detected once. The time point here: longitudinal time-point 2. This clonotype showed up just a few times. This clone may be a read error of a much larger clone one base away. V lost 3 bases and J 4 bases, leaving 12 bases between the germline ends. Looked up from germline, CDR1 is SQVTM and CDR2 is ANQGSEA. The CDR3 length is 13 residues. Source material: PBMCs. This chain uses TRBV29-1 with TRBJ1-1; TRBD1 might be the D (6 bases). This TCR was recovered from a female donor with HTLV-1-associated myelopathy (HAM/TSP). In DNA form, the CDR3 reads TGCAGCGTTGATGTAGGGGGTGGCACTGAAGCTTTCTTT. Amino acid sequence: CSVDVGGGTEAFF.